The 19 T cell receptor beta chains presented below share a single source sample, sequenced in a study of cytomegalovirus exposure and HLA in healthy donors. The PCR contained 60 Vbeta and 13 Jbeta primers. Assay: immunoSEQ multiplex PCR; the TCRdb copy retains only in-frame clones and omits some. Of 150,000 to 200,000 clones in the sample, over 70% were seen once. Input material: PBMCs. Receptors were obtained from a woman in her 40s in good health and CMV-seropositive.

The V and J genes are TRBV5-1 and TRBJ1-2; the D gene is possibly TRBD1 (6 bases). The CDR3 has 15 amino acids. The ends were cut back, 2 bases at V and 3 bases at J, with 14 bases in the middle. CDR1 and CDR2 from the germline V gene are SGHRS and YFSETQ. CDR3: CASSLTFPGDYGYTF. The CDR3 nucleotides read TGCGCCAGCAGCTTAACGTTCCCAGGGGACTATGGCTACACCTTC.

The chain links TRBV9 to TRBJ2-5, with TRBD1 as a possible D gene (5 bases). The CDR3 spans 15 residues. V lost 0 bases to trimming and J lost 5 bases, with 14 bases between them. Germline V CDR1 and CDR2: SGDLS, YYNGEE. CDR3 sequence (DNA): TGTGCCAGCAGCGTAGCTTGGGGCCAAGGGGAGACCCAGTACTTC. Amino acids: CASSVAWGQGETQYF.

J is TRBJ1-2 and V is TRBV6-1; D uncertain. The CDR3 totals 14 residues. V was pared by 4 bases and J by 6 bases, with 15 bases between. The germline CDR1 and CDR2 sequences are MNHNS and SASEGT. The CDR3 bases are TGTGCCAGCAGTGTTATACCGGGAGTGGATGGCTACACCTTC. It encodes CASSVIPGVDGYTF.

The genes are TRBV11-3 and TRBJ2-1, with 9 bases fitting TRBD1. The CDR3 covers 14 residues. Germline trimming cut 5 bases from V and 5 bases from J; bases unmatched to any gene: 4. The germline V gene encodes CDR1 SGHNT and CDR2 YENEEA. CDR3 nucleotides: TGTGCCAGCAGCATAACAGGGGGCCACAATGAGCAGTTCTTC. Amino acids: CASSITGGHNEQFF.

Only a few counts were recorded for this clone. The J gene is TRBJ2-7, the V gene TRBV11-2, with D possibly being TRBD2 (6 bases). The V gene lost 5 bases and the J gene lost 0 bases, with 14 bases spanning the gap. The CDR3 loop spans 15 amino acids. Germline CDR1 reads SGHAT; CDR2 reads FQNNGV. In DNA, the CDR3 is TGTGCCAGCAGCACAGCGGGCTCTAGCTCCTACGAGCAGTACTTC. It translates to CASSTAGSSSYEQYF.

A few counts support this clone. The V gene is TRBV7-8, the J gene TRBJ2-5, with 8 bases lining up with TRBD2. Germline CDR1 reads SGHVS; CDR2 reads FQNEAQ. V trimming: 3 bases; J trimming: 5 bases; junction bases outside the gene matches: 5. The CDR3 is 14 amino acids. CDR3 bases: TGTGCCAGCAGCTTGGCGGGGGGCCGGGAGACCCAGTACTTC. Translation: CASSLAGGRETQYF.

V is TRBV5-5 and J is TRBJ2-7, with D unclear. CDR3 length equals 14 residues. Trimming took off 4 bases at V and 0 bases at J, with 11 bases between the two ends. The germline CDR1 and CDR2 sequences are SGHKS and YYEKEE (reference sequence). CDR3 sequence (DNA): TGTGCCAGCAGCCCTTGGGCCGCCTCCTACGAGCAGTACTTC. This gives the protein CASSPWAASYEQYF.

V usage is TRBV12-5 and J usage is TRBJ1-1; no clear D gene. The germline gives CDR1 LGHNT, CDR2 FRNRAP. This CDR3 comprises 14 residues. V was shortened by 1 base and J by 0 bases, with 6 bases between the two germline ends. The CDR3 spells CASGLGVMNTEAFF. In nucleotides, the CDR3 is TGTGCTAGTGGTTTGGGAGTCATGAACACTGAAGCTTTCTTT. Using reference TRBV12-5 and TRBJ1-1 for the parts outside the CDR3, the full variable domain is DARVTQTPRHKVTEMGQEVTMRCQPILGHNTVFWYRQTMMQGLELLAYFRNRAPLDDSGMPKDRFSAEMPDATLATLKIQPSEPRDSAVYFCASGLGVMNTEAFFGQGTRLTVV.

V usage is TRBV5-5 and J usage is TRBJ2-1; a possible D gene is TRBD2 (7 bases). V was cut by 1 base and J by 8 bases, with 10 bases left in between. This CDR3 has 13 residues. Germline CDR1 and CDR2: SGHKS and YYEKEE (reference sequence). The chain's CDR3 is CASSLWGGDEQFF. The CDR3 region has the DNA TGTGCCAGCAGCTTGTGGGGGGGCGATGAGCAGTTCTTC.

This chain joins TRBV5-1 and TRBJ1-1; 11 positions agree with TRBD1. CDR1 is SGHRS and CDR2 is YFSETQ in the germline V gene. After removal of 3 bases from V and 3 bases from J, the junction contained 13 bases not matched to a gene. The CDR3 covers 18 residues. DNA for the CDR3: TGCGCCAGCAGCTCAACAACCGGGACAGGGGGAGGCCACACTGAAGCTTTCTTT. Translated: CASSSTTGTGGGHTEAFF.

In its sample, this clone was seen a few times. This chain connects TRBV5-1 to TRBJ1-4; D is undetermined. Trimming took off 3 bases at V and 7 bases at J, with 10 bases between the two ends. Germline V gives CDR1 SGHRS, CDR2 YFSETQ. CDR3 size: 13 residues. The DNA for the CDR3 is TGCGCCAGCAGCTCCGGACTAGGTGAAAAACTGTTTTTT. The encoded protein is CASSSGLGEKLFF.

The chain carries TRBV9 and TRBJ1-6; 9 bases map to TRBD1. Trimming removed 3 bases from V and 9 bases from J; junction bases left unmatched: 7. The length of the CDR3 is 15 residues. Germline CDR1 is SGDLS and CDR2 is YYNGEE. CDR3 sequence (DNA): TGTGCCAGCAGCGCTCATCCGGGACAGGGTTCACCCCTCCACTTT. Translation: CASSAHPGQGSPLHF.

In DNA, the CDR3 is TGTGCCAGCAGTTTGTTTGGGGAGGGCTATGGCTACACCTTC. It codes for CASSLFGEGYGYTF. The chain uses TRBV28 and TRBJ1-2; D uncertain. The V and J ends lost 3 bases and 4 bases respectively, with 12 bases between them. CDR1 is MDHEN, CDR2 SYDVKM, per germline. This CDR3 is 14 amino acids long.

The V gene is TRBV28, the J gene TRBJ2-5, with 14 bases identical to TRBD2. Germline V lookup: CDR1 MDHEN, CDR2 SYDVKM. V was clipped by 6 bases and J by 5 bases; unmatched bases: 5. The CDR3 contains 15 residues. CDR3 region: CASSRLAGGQETQYF. The DNA for the CDR3 is TGTGCCAGCAGCCGACTAGCGGGGGGGCAGGAGACCCAGTACTTC.

The gene calls are TRBV7-8 and TRBJ1-1; 8 bases align to TRBD1. This CDR3 contains 14 residues. Germline CDR1 reads SGHVS; CDR2 reads FQNEAQ. The V gene end was trimmed by 5 bases and the J gene end by 0 bases; junction bases not matched to a gene: 2. Here the CDR3 reads CASSPQGVNTEAFF. The CDR3 DNA follows: TGTGCCAGCAGCCCACAGGGGGTGAACACTGAAGCTTTCTTT.

The rearrangement uses TRBV9 and TRBJ1-4; D not certain. CDR1 and CDR2 (germline): SGDLS, YYNGEE. The CDR3 is made up of 17 amino acids. V dropped 0 bases and J dropped 0 bases, with 12 bases sitting between them. The CDR3 reads CASSVGPSGPTNEKLFF. The CDR3, as DNA: TGTGCCAGCAGCGTAGGCCCCAGCGGGCCAACTAATGAAAAACTGTTTTTT.

V usage is TRBV4-1 and J usage is TRBJ1-4; no clear D gene. Germline values: CDR1 MGHRA, CDR2 YSYEKL. V was trimmed by 3 bases and J by 3 bases, leaving 11 bases between them. The CDR3 runs to 15 residues. The CDR3 DNA sequence: TGCGCCAGCAGCCATTATATGAGGGCTAATGAAAAACTGTTTTTT. Its protein product is CASSHYMRANEKLFF.

This rearrangement joins TRBV7-2 to TRBJ1-1; possible D gene TRBD1, 6 bases. Per germline, CDR1 SGHTA and CDR2 FQGNSA. V shed 5 bases and J shed 0 bases, with 10 bases lying between them. This CDR3 is built from 14 residues. Here the CDR3 DNA reads TGTGCCAGCAGCGCTGGACAGTTGAACACTGAAGCTTTCTTT. Translation gives CASSAGQLNTEAFF.

For this clone: At one of its ends the junction is not consistent with the germline gene, which may arise from a read error. The CDR3 here is CASSLLATGELFF. As DNA, the CDR3 is TGTGCTAGCAGCCTGCTAGCGACCGGGGAGCTGTTTTTT. The V gene is TRBV7-7, the J gene TRBJ2-2, with TRBD2 as a possible D gene (6 bases). The CDR3 extends over 13 amino acids. From germline, CDR1 is SSHAT and CDR2 FNYEAQ (reference sequence).